This T cell receptor (beta chain) came from a study of OX40 agonist ivuxolimab in advanced cancers. Repertoires were generated with immunoSEQ multiplex PCR, while TCRdb's copy carries only in-frame clones and drops some. The table records about 50,000 clones, roughly 81% of them present only once. A remark on this clone: Its antigen is unidentified.

Study-wide results and caveats: CD4+ T cells averaged fewer expanded clones than CD8+ T cells.

V lost 7 bases, J lost 3 bases, and 7 bases stayed unmatched. The CDR3 length is 13 residues. The germline gives CDR1 SGDLS, CDR2 YYNGEE. The cohort excluded patients with autoimmune disease history or systemic immunosuppression. This sequence was found in an adult with an advanced solid tumor such as melanoma, head and neck, liver or kidney cancer. Sequencing used CD4+ or CD8+ T cells sorted from blood, obtained in a trial of the OX40 agonist ivuxolimab. The genes are TRBV9 and TRBJ2-7, with 7 bases matching TRBD2. The CDR3 DNA sequence: TGTGCCAGCGGACTAGACCCGAACTACGAGCAGTACTTC. Protein sequence: CASGLDPNYEQYF. Full variable domain (missing parts from reference TRBV9 and TRBJ2-7): DSGVTQTPKHLITATGQRVTLRCSPRSGDLSVYWYQQSLDQGLQFLIQYYNGEERAKGNILERFSAQQFPDLHSELNLSSLELGDSALYFCASGLDPNYEQYFGPGTRLTVT.